A selection of T cell receptor beta chains follows, all from one sample in a study of T cell responses to AZD1222 COVID-19 vaccine. Clones were sequenced by immunoSEQ multiplex PCR, and TCRdb holds only the in-frame ones, with some missing. The sample has approximately 84,000 clones; 75% to 90% are singletons. This specimen was peripheral blood, taken on day 0 of AZD1222 vaccination. All receptors come from an adult in good health. Each CDR3 is given with its conserved first and last residue. Each record gives: J gene, D gene, clone size, V gene, CDR3 protein, CDR3 DNA. The D gene is left open where the match is weak. Size tells how often a clone was seen (once, few, many) or the class of an expanded clone, and some rows leave it out.

TRBJ1-6	.	.	TRBV5-6	CASSVTGTAGSPLHF	TGTGCCAGCAGCGTAACCGGGACCGCCGGTTCACCCCTCCACTTT
TRBJ1-1	.	few	TRBV7-6	CASSSYTEAFF	TGTGCCAGCAGCTCGTACACTGAAGCTTTCTTT
TRBJ2-3	TRBD1	.	TRBV7-3	CASSPLPGQGVDTQYF	TGTGCCAGCAGCCCACTTCCGGGACAGGGGGTAGATACGCAGTATTTT
TRBJ2-7	TRBD1	.	TRBV4-2	CASSHSRDRDTYEQYF	TGTGCCAGCAGCCACAGCCGGGACAGGGACACCTACGAGCAGTACTTC
TRBJ2-7	.	.	TRBV6-5	CASSPEARTSYEQYF	TGTGCCAGCAGCCCGGAGGCGCGGACCTCCTACGAGCAGTACTTC
TRBJ2-1	.	.	TRBV2	CASSDSNSYNEQFF	TGTGCCAGCAGTGATAGCAACTCCTACAATGAGCAGTTCTTC
TRBJ1-2	TRBD1	.	TRBV19	CASRGAGGDYGYTF	TGTGCCAGTAGAGGCGCAGGGGGCGACTATGGCTACACCTTC
TRBJ2-5	.	.	TRBV2	CASSGVEGQETQYF	TGTGCCAGCAGTGGGGTGGAGGGACAAGAGACCCAGTACTTC
TRBJ1-3	.	few	TRBV9	CASRSERGGNTIYF	TGTGCCAGCAGGTCGGAAAGGGGAGGTAACACCATATATTTT
TRBJ2-5	TRBD1	.	TRBV5-1	CASSFRDRGRETQYF	TGCGCCAGCAGCTTCCGGGACAGGGGAAGGGAGACCCAGTACTTC
TRBJ1-6	TRBD1	.	TRBV12-5	CASDRGLGSPLHF	TGTGCTAGTGACAGGGGTTTAGGTTCACCCCTCCACTTT
TRBJ2-7	.	.	TRBV2	CASSAPVIPYEQYF	TGTGCCAGCAGTGCCCCGGTCATCCCCTACGAGCAGTACTTC
TRBJ2-7	TRBD2	once	TRBV11-2	CASSSPPSGRFNEQYF	TGTGCCAGCAGCTCCCCCCCTAGCGGGAGGTTCAACGAGCAGTACTTC
TRBJ2-1	.	once	TRBV18	CASSPIGGAAYNEQFF	TGTGCCAGCTCCCCCATCGGCGGGGCCGCCTACAATGAGCAGTTCTTC
TRBJ2-1	.	.	TRBV11-3	CASSWDGYNEQFF	TGTGCCAGCAGCTGGGACGGATACAATGAGCAGTTCTTC
TRBJ2-3	TRBD2	.	TRBV11-2	CASSLVAPGLAESTDTQYF	TGTGCCAGCAGCTTAGTAGCCCCGGGGCTAGCGGAGTCCACAGATACGCAGTATTTT
TRBJ1-3	.	.	TRBV15	CATSRDWLSSGNTIYF	TGTGCCACCAGCAGAGATTGGCTATCCTCTGGAAACACCATATATTTT
TRBJ2-1	.	.	TRBV12-3/TRBV12-4	CATTPGLYNEQFF	TGTGCCACCACACCAGGACTGTACAATGAGCAGTTCTTC
TRBJ1-6	.	few	TRBV5-4	CASSLGRRENSPLHF	TGTGCCAGCAGCTTGGGACGGAGGGAGAATTCACCCCTCCACTTT
TRBJ2-4	TRBD2	.	TRBV7-9	CASHGGGPLAKNIQYF	TGTGCCAGCCATGGGGGAGGGCCACTAGCCAAAAACATTCAGTACTTC
TRBJ1-2	TRBD1	.	TRBV6-5	CASSSLQGAFGYTF	TGTGCCAGCAGTTCCTTACAGGGGGCCTTCGGCTACACCTTC
TRBJ2-2	TRBD2	.	TRBV19	CASRTLAANTGELFF	TGTGCCAGTAGAACCCTAGCGGCGAACACCGGGGAGCTGTTTTTT
TRBJ2-2	TRBD1	once	TRBV7-6	CASSLAGTGVTGELFF	TGTGCCAGCAGCTTAGCCGGGACAGGGGTCACCGGGGAGCTGTTTTTT
TRBJ1-1	.	.	TRBV28	CASSWGKVGAFF	TGTGCCAGCAGTTGGGGGAAAGTAGGGGCTTTCTTT
TRBJ1-5	.	once	TRBV6-5	CASSYSGVNQPQHF	TGTGCCAGCAGTTATTCCGGGGTCAATCAGCCCCAGCATTTT
TRBJ1-5	.	once	TRBV6-1	CASSEAESQPQHF	TGTGCCAGCAGTGAAGCGGAGAGTCAGCCCCAGCATTTT
TRBJ2-1	.	.	TRBV27	CASSLGYSSYNEQFF	TGTGCCAGCAGTTTGGGTTATAGCTCCTACAATGAGCAGTTCTTC
TRBJ2-3	TRBD2	.	TRBV7-3	CASSLMAPSGGALDTQYF	TGTGCCAGCAGCTTAATGGCCCCTAGCGGGGGGGCCTTAGATACGCAGTATTTT
TRBJ2-2	.	.	TRBV4-3	CASSQVGQAPGELFF	TGCGCCAGCAGCCAAGTGGGCCAGGCGCCCGGGGAGCTGTTTTTT
TRBJ2-7	.	.	TRBV29-1	CSVEVRSGRGSPYEQYF	TGCAGCGTTGAAGTGCGGAGCGGCAGGGGCTCCCCATACGAGCAGTACTTC
TRBJ2-1	.	.	TRBV7-2	CASSPYNNEQFF	TGTGCCAGCAGCCCCTACAACAATGAGCAGTTCTTC
TRBJ1-1	.	once	TRBV30	CAWSRLQNTEAFF	TGTGCCTGGAGTCGACTCCAGAACACTGAAGCTTTCTTT
TRBJ1-1	.	.	TRBV24-1	CATKTHYGGNTEAFF	TGTGCCACCAAAACCCATTACGGGGGCAACACTGAAGCTTTCTTT
TRBJ1-2	TRBD1	.	TRBV30	CAWSVRGRTYGYTF	TGTGCCTGGAGTGTTAGGGGGCGCACCTATGGCTACACCTTC
TRBJ1-2	.	.	TRBV13	CASSLAGTEWAELIYGYTF	TGTGCCAGCAGCCTTGCCGGGACTGAGTGGGCAGAGCTCATATATGGCTACACCTTC
TRBJ2-5	.	.	TRBV5-4	CASSLERKETQYF	TGTGCCAGCAGCTTGGAAAGGAAAGAGACCCAGTACTTC
TRBJ1-5	TRBD1	once	TRBV30	CAWSVQGDQPQHF	TGTGCCTGGAGTGTACAGGGGGATCAGCCCCAGCATTTT
TRBJ2-7	.	.	TRBV2	CASRTGTIYEQYF	TGTGCCAGCAGAACCGGGACCATCTACGAGCAGTACTTC
TRBJ2-7	TRBD2	.	TRBV7-9	CASSPAGREGLYEQYF	TGTGCCAGCAGCCCAGCCGGGCGGGAGGGCTTATACGAGCAGTACTTC
TRBJ1-2	.	.	TRBV19	CASSIRARPTMKYGYTF	TGTGCCAGTAGTATTAGAGCCAGACCAACCATGAAGTATGGCTACACCTTC
TRBJ1-1	.	.	TRBV12-5	CASGLVYDRGGTEAFF	TGTGCTAGTGGTTTGGTGTACGACAGAGGCGGGACTGAAGCTTTCTTT
TRBJ1-2	TRBD1	.	TRBV27	CASSLMTGVGYTF	TGTGCCAGCAGCCTGATGACAGGGGTCGGCTACACCTTC
TRBJ2-7	.	.	TRBV9	CASSRTGAEFYEQYF	TGTGCCAGCAGCAGAACGGGGGCCGAATTCTACGAGCAGTACTTC
TRBJ2-2	.	.	TRBV6-5	CASSYSWNTGELFF	TGTGCCAGCAGTTACTCGTGGAACACCGGGGAGCTGTTTTTT
TRBJ1-2	.	.	TRBV5-4	CASSWGLGGYTF	TGTGCCAGCAGCTGGGGGCTTGGCGGCTACACCTTC
TRBJ1-4	.	.	TRBV7-9	CASSLGTVGEKLFF	TGTGCCAGCAGCTTAGGCACCGTGGGTGAAAAACTGTTTTTT
TRBJ2-1	.	.	TRBV7-8	CASSLFHQDEQFF	TGTGCCAGCAGCTTATTCCACCAGGATGAGCAGTTCTTC
TRBJ1-6	.	few	TRBV6-6	CASRKQGGISNSPLHF	TGTGCCAGCAGAAAACAGGGAGGGATTTCCAATTCACCCCTCCACTTT
TRBJ2-7	TRBD1	.	TRBV5-5	CASSLVGTAPTYEQYF	TGTGCCAGCAGCTTGGTAGGGACAGCGCCAACCTACGAGCAGTACTTC
TRBJ1-4	TRBD1	.	TRBV3-1/TRBV3-2	CASSVQGRDEKLFF	TGTGCCAGCAGCGTACAGGGGAGGGATGAAAAACTGTTTTTT
TRBJ2-7	TRBD2	.	TRBV6-5	CASRRLAGGDEQYF	TGTGCCAGCAGGAGACTAGCGGGAGGTGACGAGCAGTACTTC